Below, 5 T cell receptor beta chains from the same sample are listed, as sequenced in a study of beta chain features in type 1 diabetes. The entirety of the isolated RNA underwent reverse transcription, so expressed TCRB transcripts were sequenced. Here immunoSEQ multiplex PCR was the method, and the copy in TCRdb shows in-frame clones only, minus some. The sample records about 360,000 clones, around an eighth being singletons. Specimen: naive CD4+ T cells from blood. These receptors all come from a man between 18 and 29 years old in good health.

The chain recombines TRBV5-1 with TRBJ2-2; TRBD1 matches at 9 bases. V shed 4 bases and J 6 bases; nucleotides not matched to a gene: 4. Germline values: CDR1 SGHRS, CDR2 YFSETQ. The CDR3 runs to 14 residues. In DNA, the CDR3 is TGCGCCAGCAGCCGGGACAGGGCGCCCGGGGAGCTGTTTTTT. Amino acids: CASSRDRAPGELFF.

The CDR3, as DNA: TGTGCCAGCAGTTCCCGACTAGCGGGGGGAAGGAATGAGCAGTTCTTC. It translates to CASSSRLAGGRNEQFF. The rearrangement uses TRBV28 and TRBJ2-1; 13 positions agree with TRBD2. The CDR3 runs to 16 residues. Per germline, CDR1 MDHEN and CDR2 SYDVKM. V trimming: 4 bases; J trimming: 7 bases; junction bases outside the gene matches: 7.

This clone was detected a few times. V and J are TRBV18 and TRBJ2-5; possible D gene TRBD2, 6 bases. Trimming took 2 bases from V and 3 from J, leaving 7 bases between them. The CDR3 is made up of 13 amino acids. The germline V gene has CDR1 KGHSH and CDR2 LQKENI. The CDR3 sequence is CASSPGGEETQYF. CDR3 bases: TGTGCCAGCTCACCAGGCGGGGAAGAGACCCAGTACTTC.

The chain has TRBV4-1 and TRBJ2-3; D is undetermined. Germline-derived CDR1 and CDR2 are MGHRA and YSYEKL. The CDR3 has 12 amino acids. V was clipped by 0 bases and J by 9 bases, with 7 bases between them. The CDR3 nucleotides are TGCGCCAGCAGCCAAGACCGAGAAACGCAGTATTTT. Its translation is CASSQDRETQYF.

The chain joins TRBV6-5 to TRBJ1-5, with D perhaps matching TRBD1 (5 bases). Germline V CDR1 and CDR2: MNHEY, SVGAGI. The CDR3 spans 14 residues. V was cut by 6 bases and J by 7 bases, with 16 bases left in between. In DNA form, the CDR3 reads TGTGCCAGCAGCTCTGGAGGGGCGCGGCAGCCCCAGCATTTT. Translating it yields CASSSGGARQPQHF.